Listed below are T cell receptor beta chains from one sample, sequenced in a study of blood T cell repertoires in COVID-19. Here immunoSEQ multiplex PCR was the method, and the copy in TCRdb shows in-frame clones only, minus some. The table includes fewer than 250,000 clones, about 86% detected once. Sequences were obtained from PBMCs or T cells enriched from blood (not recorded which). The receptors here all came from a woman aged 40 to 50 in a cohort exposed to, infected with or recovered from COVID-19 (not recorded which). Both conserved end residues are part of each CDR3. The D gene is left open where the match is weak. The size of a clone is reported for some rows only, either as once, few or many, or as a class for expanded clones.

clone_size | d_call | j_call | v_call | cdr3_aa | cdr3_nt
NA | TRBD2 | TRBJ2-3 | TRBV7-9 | CASSVEAGGTTDTQYF | TGTGCCAGCAGCGTAGAGGCGGGAGGCACCACAGATACGCAGTATTTT
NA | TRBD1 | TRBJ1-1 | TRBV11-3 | CASSKSPGQGAYTEAFF | TGTGCCAGCAGCAAGTCCCCGGGACAGGGGGCGTACACTGAAGCTTTCTTT
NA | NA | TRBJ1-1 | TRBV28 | CASSPNQGFLTEAFF | TGTGCCAGCAGTCCAAACCAGGGTTTTCTCACTGAAGCTTTCTTT
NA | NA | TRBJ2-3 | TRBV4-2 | CASSHSSTDTQYF | TGTGCCAGCAGCCATTCTAGCACAGATACGCAGTATTTT
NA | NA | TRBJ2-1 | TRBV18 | CASSQTVDNEQFF | TGTGCCAGCTCACAAACGGTGGACAATGAGCAGTTCTTC
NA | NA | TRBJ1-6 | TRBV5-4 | CASSLGEVGSPLHF | TGTGCCAGCAGCTTGGGGGAGGTTGGGTCACCCCTCCACTTT
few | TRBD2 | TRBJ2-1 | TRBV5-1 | CASRRAGAGEQFF | TGCGCCAGCAGACGAGCGGGAGCCGGTGAGCAGTTCTTC
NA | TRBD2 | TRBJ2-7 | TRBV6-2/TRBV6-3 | CASSYPPSGSPYEQYF | TGTGCCAGCAGTTACCCACCTAGCGGGAGCCCCTACGAGCAGTACTTC
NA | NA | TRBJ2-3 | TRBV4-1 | CASSQVGSSNTQYF | TGCGCCAGCAGCCAAGTCGGGTCGAGTAATACGCAGTATTTT
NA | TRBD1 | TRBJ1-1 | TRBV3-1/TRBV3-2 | CASSQGTGTVNTEAFF | TGTGCCAGCAGCCAAGGAACCGGGACAGTGAACACTGAAGCTTTCTTT
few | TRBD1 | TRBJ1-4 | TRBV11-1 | CASSQGQGYTNEKLFF | TGTGCCAGCAGCCAGGGACAGGGTTACACTAATGAAAAACTGTTTTTT
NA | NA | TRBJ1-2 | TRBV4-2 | CASSQARGNYGYTF | TGTGCCAGCAGCCAAGCCCGGGGTAACTATGGCTACACCTTC
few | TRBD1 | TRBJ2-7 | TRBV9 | CASSDRDRDYEQYF | TGTGCCAGCAGCGACCGGGACAGGGACTACGAGCAGTACTTC
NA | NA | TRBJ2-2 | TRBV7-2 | CASSPRTATTGELFF | TGTGCCAGCAGCCCCCGGACTGCTACCACCGGGGAGCTGTTTTTT
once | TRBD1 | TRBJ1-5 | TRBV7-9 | CASSLTGGAVQPQHF | TGTGCCAGCAGCTTAACAGGGGGCGCGGTTCAGCCCCAGCATTTT
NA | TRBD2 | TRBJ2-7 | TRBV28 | CASSLLAGEYEQYF | TGTGCCAGCAGTTTATTGGCGGGAGAGTACGAGCAGTACTTC
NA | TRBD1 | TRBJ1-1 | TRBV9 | CASSPGQGNTEAFF | TGTGCCAGCAGCCCCGGACAGGGGAACACTGAAGCTTTCTTT
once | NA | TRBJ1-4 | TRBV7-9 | CASSLVVRTTNEKLFF | TGTGCCAGCAGCTTAGTCGTCAGAACAACTAATGAAAAACTGTTTTTT
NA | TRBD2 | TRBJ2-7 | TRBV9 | CASTSGGGSSYEQYF | TGTGCCAGCACCTCCGGTGGCGGGAGCTCCTACGAGCAGTACTTC
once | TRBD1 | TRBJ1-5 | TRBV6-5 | CASSLPGGPQHF | TGTGCCAGCAGTTTACCAGGGGGGCCCCAGCATTTT
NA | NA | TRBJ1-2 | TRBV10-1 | CASSDRTGGGYTF | TGCGCCAGCAGTGACCGGACGGGAGGAGGCTACACCTTC
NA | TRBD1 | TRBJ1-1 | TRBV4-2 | CASSHTGVGPEAFF | TGTGCCAGCAGCCATACAGGGGTTGGGCCTGAAGCTTTCTTT
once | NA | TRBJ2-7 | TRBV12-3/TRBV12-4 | CASSLLSFEQYF | TGTGCCAGCAGTTTACTATCATTCGAGCAGTACTTC
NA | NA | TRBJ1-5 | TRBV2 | CASSNSGYNQPQHF | TGTGCCAGCAGTAACTCAGGGTACAATCAGCCCCAGCATTTT
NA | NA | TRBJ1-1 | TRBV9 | CATARGSGRNTEAFF | TGTGCCACAGCTAGGGGATCGGGCAGGAACACTGAAGCTTTCTTT
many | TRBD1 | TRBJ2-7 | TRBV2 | CASSEDRENEQYF | TGTGCCAGCAGTGAGGACAGGGAAAACGAGCAGTACTTC
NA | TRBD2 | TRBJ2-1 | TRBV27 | CASSLSLLAGGNEQFF | TGTGCCAGCAGTTTATCCCTACTAGCGGGGGGGAATGAGCAGTTCTTC
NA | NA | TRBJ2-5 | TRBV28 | CASSLYNGGPETQYF | TGTGCCAGCAGTCTGTATAACGGGGGGCCCGAGACCCAGTACTTC
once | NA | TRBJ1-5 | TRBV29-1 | CSVVFQGQRNQPQHF | TGCAGCGTTGTTTTCCAGGGCCAAAGAAATCAGCCCCAGCATTTT
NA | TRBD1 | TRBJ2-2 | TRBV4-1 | CASRRRGPNTGELFF | TGCGCCAGCAGGAGAAGGGGGCCGAACACCGGGGAGCTGTTTTTT
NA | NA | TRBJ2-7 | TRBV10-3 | CAISDGQSGYEQYF | TGTGCCATCAGTGACGGACAGTCGGGCTACGAGCAGTACTTC
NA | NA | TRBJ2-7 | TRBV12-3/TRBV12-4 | CASSPSAGYEQYF | TGTGCCAGCAGTCCGTCGGCGGGCTACGAGCAGTACTTC
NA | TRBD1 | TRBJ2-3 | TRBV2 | CASRTRDRVADTQYF | TGTGCCAGCAGGACCCGGGACAGGGTGGCAGATACGCAGTATTTT
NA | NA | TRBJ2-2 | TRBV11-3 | CASSLDGSGELFF | TGTGCTAGCAGCTTAGACGGTTCGGGGGAGCTGTTTTTT
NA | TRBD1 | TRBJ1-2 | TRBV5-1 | CASSLAWSGGNGYTF | TGCGCCAGCAGCTTGGCCTGGTCAGGGGGCAATGGCTACACCTTC
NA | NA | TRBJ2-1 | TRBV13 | CASSLGGRSYNEQFF | TGTGCCAGCAGCTTAGGCGGTCGCTCCTACAATGAGCAGTTCTTC
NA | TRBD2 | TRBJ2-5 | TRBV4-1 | CASSPGLAVQETQYF | TGCGCCAGCAGCCCGGGACTAGCGGTTCAAGAGACCCAGTACTTC
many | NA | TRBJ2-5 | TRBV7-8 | CASSLSSRLVGETQYF | TGTGCCAGCAGCTTATCGTCCAGGCTCGTTGGGGAGACCCAGTACTTC
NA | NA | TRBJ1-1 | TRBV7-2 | CASSLSSRNGEAFF | TGTGCCAGCAGCTTATCTTCTAGAAATGGTGAAGCTTTCTTT
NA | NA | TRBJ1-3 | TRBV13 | CASTLGRRGNTIYF | TGTGCCAGCACTCTGGGCAGGAGGGGAAACACCATATATTTT
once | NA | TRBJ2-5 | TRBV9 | CASSVDLVQETQYF | TGTGCCAGCAGCGTAGATCTAGTCCAAGAGACCCAGTACTTC
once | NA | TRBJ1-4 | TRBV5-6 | CASSGQLTATNEKLFF | TGTGCCAGCAGCGGACAGTTGACAGCAACTAATGAAAAACTGTTTTTT
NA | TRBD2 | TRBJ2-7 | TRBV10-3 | CAISEGTSGGDYEQYF | TGTGCCATCAGTGAGGGGACTAGCGGGGGGGATTACGAGCAGTACTTC
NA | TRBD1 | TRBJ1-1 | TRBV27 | CASSLLVRGPGTEAFF | TGTGCCAGCAGTTTATTAGTCAGGGGGCCAGGCACTGAAGCTTTCTTT
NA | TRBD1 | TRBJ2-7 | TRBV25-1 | CASTPPGQSYEQYF | TGTGCCAGCACCCCCCCGGGACAGAGCTACGAGCAGTACTTC
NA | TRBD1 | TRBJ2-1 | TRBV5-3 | CARSLGGTGEFPNNEQFF | TGTGCCAGAAGCTTGGGGGGGACAGGGGAGTTTCCCAACAATGAGCAGTTCTTC
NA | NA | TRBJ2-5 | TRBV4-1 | CASSQTPGQETQYF | TGCGCCAGCAGCCAAACCCCGGGCCAAGAGACCCAGTACTTC